These 2 T cell receptor beta chains were sequenced from one sample in a study of Ad26.COV2.S vaccination and SARS-CoV-2 variants. As for treatment: about 20 received Ad26.COV2.S at low or high dose, single or two shots; roughly five received placebo; per-sample allocation not given. Sampling occurred on day 63 after the first vaccine or placebo injection. Only in-frame clones appear in the TCRdb table, and some are missing; sequencing was by immunoSEQ multiplex PCR. The sample carries 400,000 or so clones, 70% to 90% recorded once. Material: peripheral blood, obtained in a trial of Ad26.COV2.S vaccine versus placebo. Receptors were obtained from a person between 18 and 59 years old who received the Ad26.COV2.S COVID-19 vaccine or a placebo.

The chain recombines TRBV6-2 or TRBV6-3 with TRBJ1-4, with no clear D. The CDR3 extends over 13 amino acids. V dropped 2 bases and J dropped 7 bases, with 8 bases sitting between them. The germline V gene has CDR1 MNHEY and CDR2 SVGEGT. As DNA, the CDR3 is TGTGCCAGCAGTTACCTGGGAAGTGAAAAACTGTTTTTT. Protein sequence: CASSYLGSEKLFF.

The chain has TRBV3-1 (or the pseudogene TRBV3-2) and TRBJ2-4; D gene unclear. CDR1 LGHDT and CDR2 YNNKEL come from the germline V gene (reference sequence). The CDR3 is 16 residues long. The germline V and J ends were trimmed by 2 bases and 0 bases, with 11 bases remaining between them. The CDR3 DNA reads as TGTGCCAGCAGCCAAAAGACTCAATTAGCCAAAAACATTCAGTACTTC. Protein product: CASSQKTQLAKNIQYF.